This T cell receptor (beta chain) was identified during a study of control samples from healthy donors and cancer patients. TCRdb keeps only in-frame clones here, not all; method: immunoSEQ multiplex PCR. Among over 150,000 clones listed, around 94% were seen once. CDR3 length equals 16 residues. V lost 2 bases to trimming and J lost 5 bases, with 16 bases between them. CDR1 is MNHEY and CDR2 is SVGEGT in the germline V gene. The genes are TRBV6-2 or TRBV6-3 and TRBJ1-5; D uncertain. The sample was PBMCs. The source is a man in his sixties with colorectal cancer. CDR3 nucleotides: TGTGCCAGCAGTTACCGAGGAGTCGATGGGGATCAGCCCCAGCATTTT. It yields the protein CASSYRGVDGDQPQHF.